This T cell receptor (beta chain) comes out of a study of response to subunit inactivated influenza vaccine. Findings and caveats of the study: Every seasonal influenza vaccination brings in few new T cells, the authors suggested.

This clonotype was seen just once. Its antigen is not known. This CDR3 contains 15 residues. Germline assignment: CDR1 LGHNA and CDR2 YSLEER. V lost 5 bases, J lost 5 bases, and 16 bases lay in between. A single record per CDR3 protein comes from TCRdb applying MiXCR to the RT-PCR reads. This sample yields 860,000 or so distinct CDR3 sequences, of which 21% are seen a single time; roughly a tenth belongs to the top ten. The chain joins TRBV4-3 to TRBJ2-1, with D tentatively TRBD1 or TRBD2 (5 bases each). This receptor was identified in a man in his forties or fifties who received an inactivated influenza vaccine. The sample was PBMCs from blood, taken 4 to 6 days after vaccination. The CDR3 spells CASSRNPGTHNEQFF. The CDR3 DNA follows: TGCGCCAGCAGCAGAAATCCCGGGACCCACAATGAGCAGTTCTTC.